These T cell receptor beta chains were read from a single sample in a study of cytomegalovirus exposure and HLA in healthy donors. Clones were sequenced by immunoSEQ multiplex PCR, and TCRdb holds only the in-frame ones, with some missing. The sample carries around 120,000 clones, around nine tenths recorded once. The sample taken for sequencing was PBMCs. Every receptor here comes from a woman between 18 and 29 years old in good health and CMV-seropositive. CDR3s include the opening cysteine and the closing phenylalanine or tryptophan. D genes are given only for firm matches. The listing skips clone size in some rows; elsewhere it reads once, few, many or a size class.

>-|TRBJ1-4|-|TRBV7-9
TGTGCCAGCAGCCGGAACACAGGCACTAATGAAAAACTGTTTTTT
CASSRNTGTNEKLFF
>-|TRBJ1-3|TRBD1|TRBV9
TGTGCCAGCAGCGGGAGACAGGGGCAGCGGGGTGATGGAAACACCATATATTTT
CASSGRQGQRGDGNTIYF
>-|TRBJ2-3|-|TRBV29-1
TGCAGCGTCGAGGGAAGCACAGATACGCAGTATTTT
CSVEGSTDTQYF
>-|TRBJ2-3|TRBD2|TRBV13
TGTGCCAGCAGCCCGAAACCTAGCGGTCCTAGCACAGATACGCAGTATTTT
CASSPKPSGPSTDTQYF
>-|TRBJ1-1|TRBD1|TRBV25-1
TGTGCCAGCAGCTTCAGGGGGGCAGCTTTCTTT
CASSFRGAAFF
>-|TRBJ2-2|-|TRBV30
TGTGCCTGGAGTCTCCCGGGACGGGGGACCGGGGAGCTGTTTTTT
CAWSLPGRGTGELFF
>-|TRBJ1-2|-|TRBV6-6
TGTGCCAGCAGTTACGGAGCTAACTATGGCTACACCTTC
CASSYGANYGYTF
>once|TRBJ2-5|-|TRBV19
TGTGCCAGTATGGGCGGAGGGGGCGAGACCCAGTACTTC
CASMGGGGETQYF
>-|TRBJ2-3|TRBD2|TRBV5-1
TGCGCCAGCAGCCACGGGGACGGCGGGGGGGCCGCAGATACGCAGTATTTT
CASSHGDGGGAADTQYF
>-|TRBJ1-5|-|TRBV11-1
TGTGCCAGCAGCCCCCCCCGAGGATCCTCCAATCAGCCCCAGCATTTT
CASSPPRGSSNQPQHF
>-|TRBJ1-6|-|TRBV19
TGTGCCAGTGGCGTGGCGGGTTCGATGGGTTCACCCCTCCACTTT
CASGVAGSMGSPLHF
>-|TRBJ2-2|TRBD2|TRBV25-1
TGTGCCAGCAGACGCACTAGCGGGAGTCGGGACACCGGGGAGCTGTTTTTT
CASRRTSGSRDTGELFF
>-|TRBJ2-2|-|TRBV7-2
TGTGCCAGCAGCCTCCCACTAGGCGGGGAGCTGTTTTTT
CASSLPLGGELFF
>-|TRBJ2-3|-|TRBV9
TGTGCCAGCAGCGTCATGGGTCACAGGGAAACAGATACGCAGTATTTT
CASSVMGHRETDTQYF
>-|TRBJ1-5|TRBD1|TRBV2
TGTGCCAGCAAGACAGGGGGTCTCGGGGCCCAGCCCCAGCATTTT
CASKTGGLGAQPQHF
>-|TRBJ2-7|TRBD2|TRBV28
TGTGCCAGCAGTTTAGGGACAACCGGGACTAGCGACTACGAGCAGTACTTC
CASSLGTTGTSDYEQYF
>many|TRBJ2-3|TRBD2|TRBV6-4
TGTGCCAGCAGTGACTCAGCGGGGGGGAGCACAGATACGCAGTATTTT
CASSDSAGGSTDTQYF
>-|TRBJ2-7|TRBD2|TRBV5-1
TGCGCCAGCAGCTTGGACGGACTAGCCACCTACGAGCAGTACTTC
CASSLDGLATYEQYF
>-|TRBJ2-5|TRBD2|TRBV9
TGTGCCAGCAGCGTTCTCGGGGGGAAACAAGAGACCCAGTACTTC
CASSVLGGKQETQYF
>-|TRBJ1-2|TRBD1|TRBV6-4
TGTGCCAGCAGTGAACACCGGGACAGGGGAGGCTACACCTTC
CASSEHRDRGGYTF
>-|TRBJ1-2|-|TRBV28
TGTGCCAGCAGTTTGTCAGGGGATACCTATGGCTACACCTTC
CASSLSGDTYGYTF
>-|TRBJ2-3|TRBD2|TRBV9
TGTGCCAGCAGCTACAGGGGGACTAGCGGGGGGGCGACAGATACGCAGTATTTT
CASSYRGTSGGATDTQYF
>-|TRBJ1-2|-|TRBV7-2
TGTGCCAGCAGCGATAGGACGCGGGACGCCGGCGGAGGGGGCTACACCTTC
CASSDRTRDAGGGGYTF
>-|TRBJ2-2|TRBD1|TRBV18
TGTGCCAGCTCGGCCGGGACAGGTGTCACCGGGGAGCTGTTTTTT
CASSAGTGVTGELFF
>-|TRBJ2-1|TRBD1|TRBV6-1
TGTGCCAGCAGTGAGTGGACAGGTTCGCTTTTCTTC
CASSEWTGSLFF
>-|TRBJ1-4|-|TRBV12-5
TGTGCTAGTGGTTTACAGGCTCAAAATGAAAAACTGTTTTTT
CASGLQAQNEKLFF
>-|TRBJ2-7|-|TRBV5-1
TGCGCCAGCAGCTTGGTGGTGGGGGCCGGGTACGAGCAGTACTTC
CASSLVVGAGYEQYF
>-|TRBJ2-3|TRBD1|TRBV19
TGTGCCAGTAGTAAACGACAGGGAACCTCAGATACGCAGTATTTT
CASSKRQGTSDTQYF